This T cell receptor beta chain derives from a study of cytomegalovirus exposure and HLA in healthy donors. Germline loops: CDR1 MRHNA, CDR2 SNTAGT. V dropped 3 bases and J dropped 0 bases, with 9 bases sitting between them. The length of the CDR3 is 16 residues. Notes on this clone: No antigen is known for it.

The PCR used 60 Vbeta and 13 Jbeta primers. Measured with immunoSEQ multiplex PCR; TCRdb has only the in-frame clones, and not every one. The sample lists 95,000 to 150,000 clones; roughly 76% were seen once. Overall study findings and caveats: Sequencing likely produced, as an artifact, a cluster of highly shared sequence variants. A few CMV-associated chains proved CMV antigen-specific in vitro. The availability of immune exposure information extended only to CMV serostatus. The authors later found HLA-associated TCR beta chains more clonally expanded than equally common others.

This TCR was sampled from a young man in good health and CMV-seronegative. The V call is TRBV6-4, the J call TRBJ2-6; D might be TRBD1 (5 bases). The sample consisted of PBMCs. CDR3 loop: CASSEGRGSGANVLTF. The CDR3 coding sequence is TGTGCCAGCAGTGAGGGTAGGGGCTCTGGGGCCAACGTCCTGACTTTC.